The 25 T cell receptor beta chains reported below all come from one sample, sequenced in a study of cytomegalovirus exposure and HLA in healthy donors. Sequenced by immunoSEQ multiplex PCR; TCRdb stores in-frame clones only, minus some. The data hold tens of thousands of clones, with around nine tenths observed a single time. The sequenced sample was PBMCs. These receptor sequences come from a man aged 18 to 29 in good health and CMV-seronegative.

CDR3 region: CASSSRDRDDTDTQYF. In nucleotides, the CDR3 is TGTGCCAGCAGCTCCCGGGACAGGGATGACACAGATACGCAGTATTTT. The chain joins TRBV27 to TRBJ2-3; 9 bases match TRBD1. Germline V gives CDR1 MNHEY, CDR2 SMNVEV (reference sequence). This CDR3 has 16 residues. The V segment lost 6 bases and the J segment 2 bases; nucleotides outside the gene matches: 9.

The J gene is TRBJ2-5, the V gene TRBV19, with D possibly being TRBD2 (6 bases). With 4 bases removed from V and 7 bases from J, the gap between germline ends came to 16 bases. The CDR3 has 14 residues. Germline-derived CDR1 and CDR2 are LNHDA and SQIVND (reference sequence). In nucleotides, the CDR3 is TGTGCCAGTAGTAGTGATACTAGCTACGGGACCCAGTACTTC. Translation: CASSSDTSYGTQYF.

The rearrangement joins TRBV19 to TRBJ1-2; TRBD1 aligns across 7 bases. Germline V gene sequence: CDR1 LNHDA, CDR2 SQIVND (reference sequence). V gave up 6 bases and J gave up 2 bases; unmatched junction bases: 3. The CDR3 covers 13 residues. The CDR3 is CASRGQLNYGYTF. The CDR3 region has the DNA TGTGCCAGTAGGGGACAGTTAAACTATGGCTACACCTTC.

The gene calls are TRBV14 and TRBJ1-4; D not certain. V lost 4 bases to trimming and J lost 7 bases, with 19 bases between them. This CDR3 contains 16 residues. Looked up from germline, CDR1 is SGHDN and CDR2 is FVKESK. The CDR3 bases are TGTGCCAGCAGCCCCCCGAGCGACGCCTCCGGTGAAAAACTGTTTTTT. Its protein product is CASSPPSDASGEKLFF.

CDR3 DNA: TGTGCCACCAGCAGAGGGCAGGACCAAGAGACCCAGTACTTC. Its translation: CATSRGQDQETQYF. The V gene is TRBV15, the J gene TRBJ2-5; no firm D call. The ends were cut back, 1 base at V and 0 bases at J, with 6 bases in the middle. The CDR3 contains 14 residues. The germline CDR1 and CDR2 sequences are LNHNV and YYDKDF (reference sequence). Complete variable domain (other parts from reference TRBV15 and TRBJ2-5): DAMVIQNPRYQVTQFGKPVTLSCSQTLNHNVMYWYQQKSSQAPKLLFHYYDKDFNNEADTPDNFQSRRPNTSFCFLDIRSPGLGDTAMYLCATSRGQDQETQYFGPGTRLLVL.

The chain recombines TRBV7-9 with TRBJ2-1; the D gene is possibly TRBD2 (5 bases). The germline gives CDR1 SEHNR, CDR2 FQNEAQ (reference sequence). V shed 11 bases and J shed 7 bases, with 18 bases lying between them. The CDR3 totals 13 residues. CDR3 coding DNA: TGTGCCGAGGGAGAAGTTTATTGGAATGAGCAGTTCTTC. Translating it yields CAEGEVYWNEQFF.

This clone was counted only a few times. This chain links TRBV7-8 with TRBJ2-7; 8 nucleotides match TRBD1. This CDR3 region has 13 residues. The J segment lost 2 bases and the V segment lost 7 bases, leaving 4 bases of the junction unmatched. Germline assignment: CDR1 SGHVS and CDR2 FQNEAQ. The CDR3 spells CASTSDRAYEQYF. CDR3 DNA: TGTGCCAGCACCTCGGACAGGGCCTACGAGCAGTACTTC.

This chain links TRBV7-8 with TRBJ2-2, with TRBD2 identical over 9 bases. V lost 5 bases, J lost 6 bases, and 19 bases stayed unmatched. CDR3 size: 19 residues. Germline V gene data show CDR1 as SGHVS and CDR2 as FQNEAQ. The CDR3 bases are TGTGCCAGCAGCCCCCACGGTAGCGGGAGACAGTCGAATGCCGGGGAGCTGTTTTTT. Translating gives CASSPHGSGRQSNAGELFF.

The V call is TRBV29-1, the J call TRBJ2-1, with TRBD2 matching 7 bases. The CDR3 is made up of 21 amino acids. Germline V gene sequence: CDR1 SQVTM, CDR2 ANQGSEA. V shed 7 bases and J 0 bases; nucleotides not matched to a gene: 27. As DNA, the CDR3 is TGCAGCGGCGGGTGGGGGGGAGGGACTCCTGGAGAAACAAGCTCCTACAATGAGCAGTTCTTC. It codes for CSGGWGGGTPGETSSYNEQFF.

The CDR3 sequence: CASSLGTGSGNTIYF. The DNA of the CDR3 is TGTGCCAGCAGTTTGGGGACAGGCTCTGGAAACACCATATATTTT. V is TRBV6-5 and J is TRBJ1-3, with 8 bases lining up with TRBD1. This CDR3 comprises 15 residues. V lost 4 bases and J lost 0; bases outside the gene matches: 2. CDR1 and CDR2 from the germline V gene are MNHEY and SVGAGI.

This rearrangement joins TRBV18 to TRBJ2-3; tentative D call: TRBD2 (6 bases). The ends were cut back, 3 bases at V and 3 bases at J, with 7 bases in the middle. The CDR3 loop spans 13 amino acids. The germline gives CDR1 KGHSH, CDR2 LQKENI. CDR3 sequence: CASSPGTTDTQYF. In DNA form, the CDR3 reads TGTGCCAGCTCACCCGGGACTACAGATACGCAGTATTTT.

This chain uses TRBV11-3 with TRBJ1-1, with D maybe TRBD1 (5 bases). Germline CDR1 reads SGHNT; CDR2 reads YENEEA. V lost 0 bases, J lost 5 bases, and 16 bases lay in between. The length of the CDR3 is 16 residues. The DNA for the CDR3 is TGTGCCAGCAGCTTAGATCCTGCAGGGCACGAAACTGAAGCTTTCTTT. It is translated as CASSLDPAGHETEAFF.

This clone showed up just once. The chain carries TRBV28 and TRBJ2-7, with 9 positions matching TRBD2. J gave up 2 bases and V 6 bases, and 8 bases lay outside the gene matches. Germline CDR1 and CDR2: MDHEN and SYDVKM. The length of the CDR3 is 15 residues. CDR3 in amino acids: CASRPLAGVTYEQYF. The CDR3 DNA follows: TGTGCCAGCAGGCCTTTAGCGGGAGTGACCTACGAGCAGTACTTC.

The J gene is TRBJ2-3, the V gene TRBV29-1; 7 nucleotides match TRBD1. Germline V gene data show CDR1 as SQVTM and CDR2 as ANQGSEA. The CDR3 is made up of 13 amino acids. J lost 3 bases, V lost 5 bases, and 5 bases had no gene match. CDR3 DNA: TGCAGCGTTAGGACAGGCGGAACAGATACGCAGTATTTT. Protein product: CSVRTGGTDTQYF.

The gene calls are TRBV5-6 and TRBJ1-1, with no clear D. The ends were cut back, 2 bases at V and 5 bases at J, with 16 bases in the middle. CDR1 is SGHDT and CDR2 is YYEEEE in the germline V gene. The CDR3 is made up of 15 amino acids. CDR3 amino acids: CASSFYSTVRTEAFF. CDR3 coding DNA: TGTGCCAGCAGCTTTTACAGTACGGTTAGGACTGAAGCTTTCTTT.

This clone appeared a few times. The rearrangement joins TRBV9 to TRBJ2-5; TRBD2 matches 13 bases. The trim removed 3 bases at V and 5 bases at J, leaving 7 bases unmatched. This CDR3 has 16 amino acids. CDR1 is SGDLS, CDR2 YYNGEE, per germline. CDR3 sequence (DNA): TGTGCCAGCAGCGCAGGGGAGGGACTAGCGGGGGAGACCCAGTACTTC. This codes for CASSAGEGLAGETQYF.

The gene calls are TRBV14 and TRBJ2-1; 10 nucleotides match TRBD2. V shed 5 bases and J 4 bases; nucleotides not matched to a gene: 5. The CDR3 runs 15 residues. Germline V CDR1 and CDR2: SGHDN, FVKESK. CDR3 region: CASSLTSGVYNEQFF. The CDR3 nucleotides are TGTGCCAGCAGCTTAACTAGCGGGGTGTACAATGAGCAGTTCTTC.

The chain carries TRBV5-1 and TRBJ2-3, with 8 bases fitting TRBD2. The J segment lost 3 bases and the V segment lost 0 bases, leaving 3 bases of the junction unmatched. The CDR3 runs to 15 residues. Germline-derived CDR1 and CDR2 are SGHRS and YFSETQ. In DNA, the CDR3 is TGCGCCAGCAGCTTGGAAAGCGGGAGAACAGATACGCAGTATTTT. Translated, it gives CASSLESGRTDTQYF.

This rearrangement joins TRBV28 to TRBJ2-7; TRBD1 matches at 10 bases. Germline V gene lookup returns CDR1 MDHEN and CDR2 SYDVKM. V was pared by 2 bases and J by 6 bases, with 7 bases of the junction left unmatched. The CDR3 has 15 amino acids. The CDR3: CASSLPGDRGSEQYF. The CDR3 nucleotides are TGTGCCAGCAGTTTACCCGGGGACAGGGGTAGCGAGCAGTACTTC.

CDR3 amino acids: CASSLEAGVMSGAFF. The CDR3 DNA is TGTGCCAGCAGCTTAGAGGCAGGGGTGATGTCGGGAGCTTTCTTT. The V gene is TRBV11-2, the J gene TRBJ1-1, with a possible D match to TRBD1 (6 bases). Trimming removed 0 bases from V and 10 bases from J, with 18 bases in between. CDR3 length equals 15 residues. Germline CDR1 reads SGHAT; CDR2 reads FQNNGV.

The chain is built from TRBV5-1 and TRBJ2-5, with a tentative D call TRBD1 (5 bases). Germline CDR1 SGHRS, CDR2 YFSETQ. This CDR3 has 15 residues. Trimming left V 0 bases short and J 5 bases short, with 14 bases between. CDR3 region: CASSLDGRVAETQYF. CDR3 bases: TGCGCCAGCAGCTTGGATGGCAGGGTGGCCGAGACCCAGTACTTC. Complete variable domain (other parts from reference TRBV5-1 and TRBJ2-5): KAGVTQTPRYLIKTRGQQVTLSCSPISGHRSVSWYQQTPGQGLQFLFEYFSETQRNKGNFPGRFSGRQFSNSRSEMNVSTLELGDSALYLCASSLDGRVAETQYFGPGTRLLVL.

This clone was found once. The V gene is TRBV5-1, the J gene TRBJ2-7, with D possibly being TRBD1 (5 bases). V shed 4 bases and J shed 1 base, with 12 bases lying between them. Per germline, CDR1 SGHRS and CDR2 YFSETQ. The CDR3 runs 14 residues. This CDR3 is CASSGDRHSYEQYF. The CDR3 DNA follows: TGCGCCAGCAGCGGAGACAGACATTCCTACGAGCAGTACTTC.

J is TRBJ1-2 and V is TRBV6-5; 7 nucleotides line up with TRBD1. The CDR3 totals 15 residues. The ends lost 2 bases at V and 5 bases at J; junction bases unmatched: 8. CDR1 is MNHEY and CDR2 is SVGAGI in the germline V gene. The CDR3 DNA sequence: TGTGCCAGCAGTTACCTTCCCCAGGGGGGATATGGCTACACCTTC. Its protein is CASSYLPQGGYGYTF.

J is TRBJ1-2 and V is TRBV10-2, with D unresolved. The CDR3 has 14 amino acids. The germline V gene encodes CDR1 WSHSY and CDR2 SAAADI. Trimming removed 6 bases at V and 0 bases at J, with 11 bases between. DNA of the CDR3: TGCGCCAGCAGCGCCATGGGAGCTAACTATGGCTACACCTTC. It specifies CASSAMGANYGYTF.

A single count supports this clone. The CDR3 reads CSVVEVARDYEQYF. CDR3 coding DNA: TGCAGCGTTGTGGAGGTAGCGCGGGACTACGAGCAGTACTTC. The chain links TRBV29-1 to TRBJ2-7, with D perhaps TRBD2 (6 bases). The germline gives CDR1 SQVTM, CDR2 ANQGSEA. Trimming took off 4 bases at V and 3 bases at J, with 16 bases between the two ends. CDR3 length: 14 residues.